This T cell receptor beta chain is drawn from a study of blood T cell repertoires in COVID-19. The CDR3 totals 14 residues. Trimming shortened V by 6 bases and J by 4 bases, and 15 bases separated the two germline ends. Germline V gives CDR1 MDHEN, CDR2 SYDVKM. Only in-frame clones appear in the TCRdb table, and some are missing; sequencing was by immunoSEQ multiplex PCR. The profile covers 200,000 to 250,000 clones, with approximately 85% appearing a single time and approximately 2.6% taken by the ten largest. The sequence was obtained from a man aged 50 to 59 who had recovered from COVID-19. The sequencing input was peripheral blood. This rearrangement joins TRBV28 to TRBJ1-2; maybe TRBD1 (5 bases). The CDR3 DNA reads as TGTGCCAGCAGGGTCCCCGGGGGGGTCTATGGCTACACCTTC. As protein: CASRVPGGVYGYTF.